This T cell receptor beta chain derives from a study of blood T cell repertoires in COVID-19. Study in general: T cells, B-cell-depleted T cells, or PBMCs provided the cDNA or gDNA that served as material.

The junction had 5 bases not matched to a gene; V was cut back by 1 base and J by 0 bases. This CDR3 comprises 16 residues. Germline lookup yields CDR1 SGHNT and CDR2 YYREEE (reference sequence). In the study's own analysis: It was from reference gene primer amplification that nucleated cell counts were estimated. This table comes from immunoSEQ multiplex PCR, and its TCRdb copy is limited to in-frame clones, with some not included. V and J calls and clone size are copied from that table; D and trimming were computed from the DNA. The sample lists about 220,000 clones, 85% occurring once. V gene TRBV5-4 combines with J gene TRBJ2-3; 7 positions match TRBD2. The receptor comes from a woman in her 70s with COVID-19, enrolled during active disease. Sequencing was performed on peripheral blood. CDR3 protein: CASSLPPSGSTDTQYF. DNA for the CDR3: TGTGCCAGCAGCTTGCCCCCTAGCGGAAGCACAGATACGCAGTATTTT. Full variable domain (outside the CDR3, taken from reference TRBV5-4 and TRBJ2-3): ETGVTQSPTHLIKTRGQQVTLRCSSQSGHNTVSWYQQALGQGPQFIFQYYREEENGRGNFPPRFSGLQFPNYSSELNVNALELDDSALYLCASSLPPSGSTDTQYFGPGTRLTVL.